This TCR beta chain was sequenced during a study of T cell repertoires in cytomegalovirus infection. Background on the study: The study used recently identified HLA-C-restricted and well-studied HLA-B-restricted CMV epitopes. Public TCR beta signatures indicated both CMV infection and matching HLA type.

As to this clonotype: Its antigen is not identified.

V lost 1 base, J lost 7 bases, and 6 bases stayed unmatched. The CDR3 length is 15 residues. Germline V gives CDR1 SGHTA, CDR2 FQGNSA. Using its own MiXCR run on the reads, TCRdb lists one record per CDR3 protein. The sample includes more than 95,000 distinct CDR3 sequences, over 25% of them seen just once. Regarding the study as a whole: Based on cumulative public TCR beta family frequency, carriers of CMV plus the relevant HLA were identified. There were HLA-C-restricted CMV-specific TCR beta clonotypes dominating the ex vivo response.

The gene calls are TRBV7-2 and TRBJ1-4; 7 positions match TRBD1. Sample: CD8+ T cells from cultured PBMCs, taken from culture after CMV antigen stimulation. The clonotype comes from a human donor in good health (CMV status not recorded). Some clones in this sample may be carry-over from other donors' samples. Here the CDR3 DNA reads TGTGCCAGCAGCTTAGGAGCATGGACAGGTGAAAAACTGTTTTTT. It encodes CASSLGAWTGEKLFF.